This T cell receptor beta chain was obtained from a study of blood T cells in healthy people across ages. Findings of the study overall: Per million T cells, TCR beta diversity dropped about linearly as age rose. Estimated diversity, derived from one million T cells, was regarded as an underestimate.

Combining a sample-barcoded 5' primer with a J-beta primer mix, a second PCR ran for about 7 to 12 cycles. TCRdb processed the 5' RACE reads anew with MiXCR; each CDR3 protein has one entry. There are about 1.1 million distinct CDR3 sequences in the sample; 35% to 45% occur only once, and 13% lies in the top ten. This CDR3 has 13 amino acids. Between the trimmed V and J ends, which lost 2 bases and 2 bases, there was a span of 7 bases. The germline CDR1 and CDR2 sequences are MNHEY and SVGAGI. As for this clonotype: Its target is not known.

The chain uses TRBV6-5 and TRBJ2-7; no clear D gene. Sequenced: blood. This TCR was sampled from a man in his late teens or twenties in good health. DNA of the CDR3: TGTGCCAGCAGTTACCAAATTACCTACGAGCAGTACTTC. Encoded protein: CASSYQITYEQYF.